Detailed here is one T cell receptor (beta chain). Germline-derived CDR1 and CDR2 are KGHSH and LQKENI. This CDR3 has 12 residues. Trimming pared 3 bases from V and 4 bases from J, leaving 4 bases between. The protocol was immunoSEQ multiplex PCR, while the TCRdb copy is restricted to in-frame clones and leaves out a portion. The sample records roughly 90,000 clones, around 84% being singletons. This specimen belongs to a study of blood T cell repertoires in COVID-19. Sequenced material: peripheral blood. The sequence derives from a man older than 75 with acute or convalescent COVID-19. The V call is TRBV18, the J call TRBJ1-3; D call uncertain. CDR3 coding DNA: TGTGCCAGCTCACCGGCCGGAAACACCATATATTTT. Its translation is CASSPAGNTIYF.